These 17 T cell receptor beta chains came from one sample sequenced in a study of blood T cells in healthy people across ages. PCR was performed a second time for roughly 7 to 12 cycles using a sample-barcoded 5' primer and a J-beta primer mix. TCRdb independently ran MiXCR on the 5' RACE reads; one entry per CDR3 protein. The sample consists of 1.5 million to 2 million distinct CDR3 sequences, roughly 52% of them appearing once. What was sequenced was blood. All receptors come from a woman between 40 and 55 years old in good health.

This clonotype was seen only a few times. This rearrangement joins TRBV9 to TRBJ2-6, with D possibly TRBD2 on 5 matching bases. Trimming removed 0 bases at V and 4 bases at J, with 8 bases between. The CDR3 sequence is 15 residues long. CDR1 SGDLS and CDR2 YYNGEE come from the germline V gene. CDR3 loop: CASSVGTRGANVLTF. The CDR3 nucleotides are TGTGCCAGCAGCGTAGGAACTAGAGGGGCCAACGTCCTGACTTTC.

The DNA for the CDR3 is TGTGCCAGCAGCCAAGATGGCTTAGTGGGGAATGAGCAGTTCTTC. It specifies CASSQDGLVGNEQFF. The genes are TRBV3-1 and TRBJ2-1; no reliable D call. The V end was cut by 0 bases, the J end by 7 bases, with 13 bases between. The germline CDR1 and CDR2 sequences are LGHDT and YNNKEL (reference sequence). This CDR3 contains 15 residues.

This chain connects TRBV7-9 to TRBJ2-2; 9 nucleotides match TRBD1. V dropped 8 bases and J dropped 5; count of bases not matched to a gene: 3. Germline V lookup: CDR1 SEHNR, CDR2 FQNEAQ (reference sequence). This CDR3 is 13 amino acids long. In DNA form, the CDR3 reads TGTGCCAGCGGGGACAGGGAGACCGGGGAGCTGTTTTTT. Its protein is CASGDRETGELFF.

This chain uses TRBV28 with TRBJ2-4, with 8 positions matching TRBD1. TRBJ2-7 explains the end of the DNA better; the J call may be wrong. CDR3 length equals 13 residues. CDR1 and CDR2 (germline): MDHEN, SYDVKM. The CDR3, as DNA: TGTGCCAGCAACAGGGGGAAACGCCACGAGCAGTACTTC. As protein: CASNRGKRHEQYF.

This clonotype has only a few counts. The chain recombines TRBV11-2 with TRBJ2-5; D unclear. Looked up from germline, CDR1 is SGHAT and CDR2 is FQNNGV. The CDR3 has 12 amino acids. The V gene lost 3 bases and the J gene lost 6 bases, with 8 bases spanning the gap. In DNA form, the CDR3 reads TGTGCCAGCAGCTTTGTCGTTCAGACCCAGTACTTC. This sequence encodes CASSFVVQTQYF.

With regard to this clonotype: One junction end disagrees with the germline gene, perhaps due to a read error. The chain carries TRBV7-2 and TRBJ2-1; 7 bases agree with TRBD1. Germline lookup yields CDR1 SGHTA and CDR2 FQGNSA. This CDR3 has 14 residues. CDR3 nucleotides: TGTGCCAGCAGCTTAGACAGGGGTTACAAGGAGCAGTTCTTC. Translation gives CASSLDRGYKEQFF.

The CDR3 loop is CATSRDRIQGANYGYTF. CDR3 DNA sequence: TGTGCCACCAGCAGAGACCGGATACAGGGGGCGAACTATGGCTACACCTTC. This rearrangement joins TRBV15 to TRBJ1-2, with 9 nucleotides matching TRBD1. CDR1 and CDR2 from the germline V gene are LNHNV and YYDKDF (reference sequence). Germline trimming cut 0 bases from V and 2 bases from J; bases unmatched to any gene: 7. This CDR3 has 17 residues.

V usage is TRBV5-1 and J usage is TRBJ2-1; either TRBD1 or TRBD2 may supply D (7 bases each). Trimming pared 3 bases from V and 5 bases from J, leaving 18 bases between. Per germline, CDR1 SGHRS and CDR2 YFSETQ. The CDR3 spans 16 residues. CDR3 protein: CASSWEGPGTDNEQFF. CDR3 nucleotide sequence: TGCGCCAGCAGCTGGGAGGGTCCCGGGACAGACAATGAGCAGTTCTTC.

The chain couples TRBV5-1 to TRBJ2-1; D is perhaps TRBD1 (6 bases). The CDR3 spans 16 residues. The germline CDR1 and CDR2 sequences are SGHRS and YFSETQ. Deletions cut 5 bases from V and 8 bases from J, with 23 bases between. This CDR3 is CASRITDSLHLDEQFF. The CDR3 DNA reads TGCGCCAGCAGGATCACGGACAGTCTACACTTGGATGAGCAGTTCTTC.

This clonotype was found a few times. The chain has TRBV27 and TRBJ2-5; TRBD1 aligns across 8 bases. Trimming at V came to 8 bases and at J to 2 bases, leaving 7 bases not matched to a gene. This CDR3 is built from 14 residues. The germline CDR1 and CDR2 sequences are MNHEY and SMNVEV (reference sequence). The DNA for the CDR3 is TGTGCCAGCTCGGACAGGGATGGTCAAGAGACCCAGTACTTC. This codes for CASSDRDGQETQYF.

This clonotype has only one observation. The chain is built from TRBV28 and TRBJ2-7; possibly TRBD1 or TRBD2 for D (5 bases each). The V gene's germline CDR1 is MDHEN and CDR2 SYDVKM. This CDR3 region has 15 residues. V lost 5 bases, J lost 0 bases, and 14 bases lay in between. The CDR3 coding sequence is TGTGCCAGCAGTGGGGACGGGGCCTACTCCTACGAGCAGTACTTC. Amino acid sequence: CASSGDGAYSYEQYF.

This clonotype was observed a few times. The chain links TRBV7-2 to TRBJ1-1; 9 nucleotides line up with TRBD1. The CDR3 is 14 amino acids. The germline gives CDR1 SGHTA, CDR2 FQGNSA. V lost 0 bases to trimming and J lost 7 bases; unmatched junction nucleotides: 3. CDR3 residues: CASSLAGTGIEAFF. The CDR3 bases are TGTGCCAGCAGCTTAGCCGGGACAGGGATTGAAGCTTTCTTT.

The chain uses TRBV15 and TRBJ2-1, with 11 bases lining up with TRBD2. Germline V CDR1 and CDR2: LNHNV, YYDKDF (reference sequence). The length of the CDR3 is 20 residues. V was clipped by 0 bases and J by 0 bases; unmatched bases: 10. The CDR3 bases are TGTGCCACCAGCAGAGATAGGGGTAGCGGGGGGGAGAGCTCCTACAATGAGCAGTTCTTC. Translated: CATSRDRGSGGESSYNEQFF.

V is TRBV4-1 and J is TRBJ1-2; TRBD1 is a possible D gene (5 bases). Trimming stripped 1 base from V and 6 bases from J, with 12 bases between. The CDR3 length is 14 residues. The germline V gene encodes CDR1 MGHRA and CDR2 YSYEKL. CDR3 in DNA: TGCGCCAGCAGCCAAGTTCAGGGAACTGATGGCTACACCTTC. Amino acids: CASSQVQGTDGYTF.

This clonotype has only a few counts. CDR3 DNA sequence: TGTGCCAGCAGCTTAGGAGGTTATCTAGGGGGAGAGACAGAAGCTAACTATGGCTACACCTTC. Translated, it gives CASSLGGYLGGETEANYGYTF. The genes are TRBV7-3 and TRBJ1-2; tentative D call: TRBD1 (6 bases). This CDR3 is built from 21 residues. Germline assignment: CDR1 SGHTA and CDR2 FQGTGA. The V end was cut by 2 bases, the J end by 0 bases, with 28 bases between.

The chain employs TRBV7-9 and TRBJ2-1; no clear D. Germline assignment: CDR1 SEHNR and CDR2 FQNEAQ (reference sequence). The V gene lost 4 bases and the J gene lost 5 bases, with 12 bases spanning the gap. The CDR3 runs 14 residues. CDR3 loop: CASSSTTSDNEQFF. In DNA, the CDR3 is TGTGCCAGCAGCTCCACTACCTCGGACAATGAGCAGTTCTTC. Combining the CDR3 with reference TRBV7-9 and TRBJ2-1 gives the whole variable domain DTGVSQNPRHKITKRGQNVTFRCDPISEHNRLYWYRQTLGQGPEFLTYFQNEAQLEKSRLLSDRFSAERPKGSFSTLEIQRTEQGDSAMYLCASSSTTSDNEQFFGPGTRLTVL.

V is TRBV20-1 and J is TRBJ2-5; a weak D match, TRBD2 (6 bases). From germline, CDR1 is DFQATT and CDR2 SNEGSKA (reference sequence). Trimming removed 5 bases at V and 7 bases at J, with 14 bases between. The CDR3 spans 12 residues. The chain's CDR3 is CSAFGGVGTQYF. In nucleotides, the CDR3 is TGCAGTGCTTTTGGCGGGGTCGGGACCCAGTACTTC.